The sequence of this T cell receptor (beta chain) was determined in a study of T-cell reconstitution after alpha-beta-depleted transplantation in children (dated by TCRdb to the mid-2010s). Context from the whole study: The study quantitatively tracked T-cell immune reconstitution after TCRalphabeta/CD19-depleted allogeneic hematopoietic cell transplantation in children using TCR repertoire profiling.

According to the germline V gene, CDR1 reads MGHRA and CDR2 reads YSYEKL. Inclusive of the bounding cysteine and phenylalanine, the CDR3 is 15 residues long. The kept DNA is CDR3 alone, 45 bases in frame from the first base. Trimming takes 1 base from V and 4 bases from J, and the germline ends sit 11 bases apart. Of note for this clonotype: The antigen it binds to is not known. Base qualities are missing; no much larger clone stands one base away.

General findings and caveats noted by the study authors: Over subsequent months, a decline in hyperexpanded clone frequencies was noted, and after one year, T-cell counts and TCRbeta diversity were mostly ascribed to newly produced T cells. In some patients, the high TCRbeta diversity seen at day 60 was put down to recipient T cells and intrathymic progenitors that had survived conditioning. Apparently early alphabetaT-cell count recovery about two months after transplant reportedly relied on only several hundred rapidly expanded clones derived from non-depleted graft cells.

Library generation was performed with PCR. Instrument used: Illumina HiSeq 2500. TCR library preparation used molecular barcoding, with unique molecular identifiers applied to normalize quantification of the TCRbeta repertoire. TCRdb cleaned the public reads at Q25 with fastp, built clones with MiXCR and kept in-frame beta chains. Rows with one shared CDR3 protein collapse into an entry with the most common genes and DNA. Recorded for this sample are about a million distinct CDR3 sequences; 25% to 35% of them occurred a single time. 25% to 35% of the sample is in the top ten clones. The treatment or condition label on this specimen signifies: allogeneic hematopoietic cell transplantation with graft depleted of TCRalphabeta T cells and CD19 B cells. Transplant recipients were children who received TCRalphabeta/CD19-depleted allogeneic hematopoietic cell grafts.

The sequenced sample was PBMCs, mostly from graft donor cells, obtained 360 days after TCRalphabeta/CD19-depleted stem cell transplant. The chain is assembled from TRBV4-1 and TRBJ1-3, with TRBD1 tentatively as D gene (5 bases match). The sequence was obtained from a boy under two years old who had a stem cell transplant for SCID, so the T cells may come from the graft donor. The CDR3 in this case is CASSQVAGLGNTIYF. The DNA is TGCGCCAGCAGCCAAGTGGCAGGGCTCGGAAACACCATATATTTT.